The source of this T cell receptor beta chain is a study of blood T cell repertoires in COVID-19. The length of the CDR3 is 15 residues. Germline lookup yields CDR1 LGHNA and CDR2 YNFKEQ. The V end was cut by 0 bases, the J end by 2 bases, with 9 bases between. Data came from immunoSEQ multiplex PCR; TCRdb stores just in-frame clones and leaves some out. Of 250,000 to 350,000 clones in the sample, 85% to 90% were seen once. The study recruited people aged about 18 to 95 years across roughly 23 US areas. Membership in each cohort depended on participant-reported clinical history. The sequence was collected from a woman in her 50s who had been exposed to COVID-19. The rearrangement uses TRBV4-2 and TRBJ2-3; tentative D call: TRBD2 (6 bases). The material sequenced was PBMCs or T cells enriched from blood (not recorded which). This CDR3 is CASSQEASVTDTQYF. Here the CDR3 DNA reads TGTGCCAGCAGCCAAGAGGCTAGCGTCACAGATACGCAGTATTTT.